This is a list of T cell receptor beta chains from one sample in a study of blood T cell repertoires in COVID-19. Clones were read by immunoSEQ multiplex PCR, and TCRdb kept only the in-frame ones, dropping some. The profile covers roughly 100,000 clones, with over 75% appearing a single time and about 3.8% taken by the ten largest. Sequencing used peripheral blood. These receptors were taken from a man in his forties or fifties with acute or convalescent COVID-19. CDR3s include the opening cysteine and the closing phenylalanine or tryptophan. A D gene is named only where the DNA matches it firmly.

cdr3_aa v_call d_call
CASSLAGVSTDTQYF TRBV5-1 .
CASSSRGYSYEQYF TRBV7-2 .
CASSLIPTGELFF TRBV7-8 .
CASSVTGDSNQPQHF TRBV9 TRBD1
CASLQYQETQYF TRBV6-6 .
CSASGSGGAYEQYF TRBV20-1 TRBD2
CASSLGGGEKQETQYF TRBV5-1 TRBD1
CASRPSPSSGNTIYF TRBV6-5 .
CASSPDSATNEKLFF TRBV27 .
CASSPGSYEQYF TRBV19 .
CASGGVRGAQETQYF TRBV7-9 TRBD2
CASSAPTRDREGYEQYF TRBV5-4 TRBD1
CATGRSTDTQYF TRBV15 .
CASSLLPGEQFF TRBV10-2 .
CASSEWDRGQETQYF TRBV19 TRBD1
CASSAASRGITGELFF TRBV7-3 .
CASRVERGMGWPTYF TRBV28 TRBD2
CASSQTQDLPTHEKLFF TRBV4-1 .
CASSLHRDEQFF TRBV4-1 .
CASMAISGANVLTF TRBV19 .
CASKQEGQPQHF TRBV12-3/TRBV12-4 .
CATRRAPTGLSNQPQHF TRBV24-1 TRBD1
CASSPGLPAYNEQFF TRBV11-3 .
CASSHIAGDTEAFF TRBV5-1 .
CASRRSRTGVEKLFF TRBV27 TRBD1
CASSRPTGNAGGELFF TRBV14 TRBD1
CASIPQLAGDVHEQYF TRBV11-2 TRBD2
CASSLDRGRINEQYF TRBV11-3 TRBD1
CATSRVPGGYTDTQYF TRBV15 TRBD2
CASTSSQGERNTEAFF TRBV28 .
CASSLSTGNQPQHF TRBV28 .
CASSPSGGATQPQHF TRBV3-1/TRBV3-2 .
CASSIRDYGYTF TRBV5-6 .
CATSDGTGGAGGYTF TRBV24-1 TRBD1
CASTLTGGPHEQYF TRBV6-5 TRBD1
CSVEPGQGADTQYF TRBV29-1 TRBD1
CASSQWAEYYGYTF TRBV3-1/TRBV3-2 .
CATRGAGEETQYF TRBV24-1 .
CASSGTGYGYTF TRBV5-4 TRBD1
CATSDVGGRDGYTF TRBV24-1 .
CASFSDRAITEAFF TRBV7-2 TRBD1